The 28 T cell receptor beta chains in this list originate from one sample, sequenced in a study of metastatic and nonmetastatic thyroid tumors. With MiXCR, TCRdb called clones anew from the PCR reads. The sample lists 53,000 or so clones; 20% were seen once. Nobody among the patients had been given any treatment before thyroid surgery. The sample comprised blood. Source of these receptors: a female donor with papillary thyroid cancer or a benign thyroid nodule (not recorded which). Some clones in this sample may be carry-over from other donors' samples.

This clone showed up many times. V gene TRBV27 combines with J gene TRBJ2-7, with a possible D match to TRBD1 (7 bases). Trimming stripped 4 bases from V and 3 bases from J, with 13 bases between. The CDR3 has 14 amino acids. CDR1 is MNHEY and CDR2 is SMNVEV in the germline V gene (reference sequence). CDR3 sequence (DNA): TGTGCCAGCAGTTGGGGGGACAGACTCTACGAGCAGTACTTC. This translates into CASSWGDRLYEQYF.

This clone was recorded a few times. V gene TRBV28 combines with J gene TRBJ1-2, with 8 bases aligning to TRBD1. V lost 11 bases and J lost 9; bases outside the gene matches: 11. The V gene's germline CDR1 is MDHEN and CDR2 SYDVKM. The CDR3 covers 12 residues. The CDR3 coding sequence is TGTGCCCTCGGGACAGGTGCGGATTGCTACACCTTC. Protein: CALGTGADCYTF.

This clone was detected ten times or more. The chain carries TRBV28 and TRBJ2-1, with TRBD1 identical over 7 bases. V lost 3 bases, J lost 0 bases, and 5 bases stayed unmatched. CDR1 is MDHEN, CDR2 SYDVKM, per germline. The CDR3 consists of 16 residues. The CDR3 nucleotides are TGTGCCAGCAGTTTCCTGGGACAGAGCTCCTACAATGAGCAGTTCTTC. It translates to CASSFLGQSSYNEQFF. The whole variable domain, filled in from reference TRBV28 and TRBJ2-1, reads DVKVTQSSRYLVKRTGEKVFLECVQDMDHENMFWYRQDPGLGLRLIYFSYDVKMKEKGDIPEGYSVSREKKERFSLILESASTNQTSMYLCASSFLGQSSYNEQFFGPGTRLTVL.

This clone showed up just a few times. The rearrangement links TRBV11-1 to TRBJ2-2; 10 bases agree with TRBD1. The V and J ends lost 7 bases and 7 bases, in that order; junction bases with no gene match: 12. The CDR3 is 16 amino acids. The germline V gene encodes CDR1 SGHAT and CDR2 FQDESV (reference sequence). In nucleotides, the CDR3 is TGTGCCAGCATCCCCCCCGGGACAGGGGTATTCGGGGAGCTGTTTTTT. It encodes CASIPPGTGVFGELFF.

This clone occurred once. Compared with germline, one end of the junction differs, possibly owing to a read error. V gene TRBV7-2 combines with J gene TRBJ2-7; possibly TRBD2 for D (6 bases). CDR1 is SGHTA and CDR2 is FQGNSA in the germline V gene. The CDR3 is 14 amino acids. The CDR3 nucleotides are TGTGCCAGCAGCTCGACAGTGTTTACGGGGGAGCACTACTTC. As protein: CASSSTVFTGEHYF.

To note about this clone: The conserved phenylalanine or tryptophan is not found at the CDR3 terminus, so this likely reflects a read error. The chain carries TRBV3-1 and TRBJ1-2; D is unresolved. The CDR3 totals 15 residues. Germline CDR1 reads LGHDT; CDR2 reads YNNKEL (reference sequence). In nucleotides, the CDR3 is TGTGCCAGCAGCCAAGACAATCGCCCTAACTTTGGCTACACCTTG. It encodes CASSQDNRPNFGYTL.

This clone was counted at least ten times. The CDR3 sequence is CASSLLADSYNEQFF. Here the CDR3 DNA reads TGTGCCAGCAGTTTACTAGCAGATTCCTACAATGAGCAGTTCTTC. The chain employs TRBV7-2 and TRBJ2-1, with a weak D call TRBD2 (6 bases). Per the germline V gene, CDR1 is SGHTA and CDR2 is FQGNSA. The CDR3 loop spans 15 amino acids. The V end lost 6 bases, the J end lost 1 base, and 13 bases lay between the germline ends.

About this clone itself: A read error may account for a junction end that differs from germline. The V call is TRBV19, the J call TRBJ1-2; D is uncertain. Germline V gene data show CDR1 as LNHDA and CDR2 as SQIVND (reference sequence). The CDR3 spans 14 residues. The DNA for the CDR3 is TGTGCCAGTAGTACAGACATCCCGGTGGATGGCTACACATTC. Its translation: CASSTDIPVDGYTF.

This clone was counted ten times or more. The V and J genes are TRBV24-1 and TRBJ1-1, with D possibly TRBD1 on 5 matching bases. The CDR3 runs to 17 residues. Per germline, CDR1 KGHDR and CDR2 SFDVKD. Trimming pared 0 bases from V and 0 bases from J, leaving 13 bases between. This chain's CDR3 is CATSDLSQGFVNTEAFF. The CDR3 region has the DNA TGTGCCACCAGTGATTTGAGCCAGGGATTCGTGAACACTGAAGCTTTCTTT.

The V and J genes are TRBV30 and TRBJ1-5; 8 nucleotides match TRBD1. This CDR3 region has 12 residues. CDR1 GTSNPN and CDR2 SVGIG come from the germline V gene (reference sequence). The J segment lost 10 bases and the V segment lost 5 bases, leaving 7 bases of the junction unmatched. The DNA of the CDR3 is TGTGCCTGGGTACAGGGGGGGGATCCCCAGCATTTT. Translating it yields CAWVQGGDPQHF. Combining the CDR3 with reference TRBV30 and TRBJ1-5 gives the whole variable domain SQTIHQWPATLVQPVGSPLSLECTVEGTSNPNLYWYRQAAGRGLQLLFYSVGIGQISSEVPQNLSASRPQDRQFILSSKKLLLSDSGFYLCAWVQGGDPQHFGDGTRLSIL.

Within the sample, this clone is medium-sized. This chain joins TRBV6-4 and TRBJ2-3; a possible D gene is TRBD2 (6 bases). The V gene lost 0 bases and the J gene lost 2 bases, with 9 bases spanning the gap. CDR3 size: 15 residues. Germline CDR1 and CDR2: MRHNA and SNTAGT. For the CDR3, the DNA is TGTGCCAGCAGTGACTCTGGCGGGACCACAGATACGCAGTATTTT. This codes for CASSDSGGTTDTQYF.

As to this clone: Germline and junction disagree at one end, which may indicate a read error. J is TRBJ1-6 and V is TRBV28; D remains ambiguous. The CDR3 spans 14 residues. Per germline, CDR1 MDHEN and CDR2 SYDVKM. The CDR3 protein is CSSSSPPTGSPLNF. For the CDR3, the DNA is TGTTCCAGCAGTTCCCCACCGACCGGTTCACCCCTCAACTTT.

There are many counts of this clone. The chain uses TRBV2 and TRBJ1-2; no definite D call. CDR1 and CDR2 from the germline V gene are SNHLY and FYNNEI. V gave up 8 bases and J gave up 0 bases, with 10 bases separating them. The CDR3 contains 13 residues. The CDR3 nucleotides are TGTGCCAGCTTACTCCGCGCTAACTATGGCTACACCTTC. Residues: CASLLRANYGYTF.

There are many counts of this clone. The V call is TRBV19, the J call TRBJ1-4; D is undetermined. CDR1 and CDR2 from the germline V gene are LNHDA and SQIVND (reference sequence). The CDR3 covers 16 residues. V gave up 0 bases and J gave up 0 bases, with 8 bases separating them. The CDR3 sequence is CASSIDGWPTNEKLFF. The CDR3 DNA is TGTGCCAGTAGTATAGATGGATGGCCAACTAATGAAAAACTGTTTTTT. Complete variable domain (other parts from reference TRBV19 and TRBJ1-4): DGGITQSPKYLFRKEGQNVTLSCEQNLNHDAMYWYRQDPGQGLRLIYYSQIVNDFQKGDIAEGYSVSREKKESFPLTVTSAQKNPTAFYLCASSIDGWPTNEKLFFGSGTQLSVL.

A note on this clone: A much bigger clone sits one base away, suggesting this may be a read error. The chain uses TRBV7-9 and TRBJ1-1; D may be TRBD1 (5 bases). Germline V gives CDR1 SEHNR, CDR2 FQNEAQ (reference sequence). V lost 5 bases to trimming and J lost 7 bases, with 17 bases between them. The CDR3 length is 14 residues. In DNA, the CDR3 is TGTGCCAGCAGCCCCGCCTGGGGGGTTGGTGAAGCTTTCTTT. Its protein is CASSPAWGVGEAFF.

J is TRBJ1-1 and V is TRBV6-1, with D possibly being TRBD1 (5 bases). Per germline, CDR1 MNHNS and CDR2 SASEGT. Trimming took off 11 bases at V and 1 base at J, with 11 bases between the two ends. This CDR3 contains 12 residues. The CDR3 sequence is CAVEGRNTEAFF. The CDR3 nucleotides read TGTGCCGTGGAGGGGAGGAACACTGAAGCTTTCTTT.

A note on this clone: An end of the junction differs from the germline gene, which may be a read error. Other DNA sequences in this specimen translate into the identical CDR3. The rearrangement joins TRBV7-7 to TRBJ2-3; 7 nucleotides agree with TRBD1. The CDR3 totals 15 residues. CDR1 SSHAT and CDR2 FNYEAQ come from the germline V gene (reference sequence). The CDR3 coding sequence is TGTGCTAGCAGCTTAGCGACAGGGAGCTCAGATACGCAGTATTTT. Its translation: CASSLATGSSDTQYF. Full variable domain (rest looked up from reference TRBV7-7 and TRBJ2-3): GAGVSQSPRYKVTKRGQDVTLRCDPISSHATLYWYQQALGQGPEFLTYFNYEAQPDKSGLPSDRFSAERPEGSISTLTIQRTEQRDSAMYRCASSLATGSSDTQYFGPGTRLTVL.

The sample holds many counts of this clone. The chain is built from TRBV6-1 and TRBJ2-1; D is possibly TRBD1 (6 bases). V was shortened by 5 bases and J by 7 bases, with 18 bases between the two germline ends. CDR1 and CDR2 from the germline V gene are MNHNS and SASEGT. CDR3 length equals 15 residues. The CDR3 loop reads CASSRRPGALNEQFF. CDR3 bases: TGTGCCAGCAGTCGTCGACCAGGGGCACTTAATGAGCAGTTCTTC.

CDR3 DNA sequence: TGCAGTGCTCTAGGGGGGTACTGGTCAAACACCGGGGAGCTGTTTTTT. This encodes CSALGGYWSNTGELFF. V usage is TRBV20-1 and J usage is TRBJ2-2; D is tentatively TRBD1 or TRBD2 (6 bases each). The CDR3 loop spans 16 amino acids. CDR1 DFQATT and CDR2 SNEGSKA come from the germline V gene (reference sequence). Trimming shortened V by 5 bases and J by 2 bases, and 18 bases separated the two germline ends.

This clone was found a few times. This may be a read error, as it is one base from a much larger clone. Within the sample, other DNA sequences also encode this same CDR3. This chain links TRBV6-4 with TRBJ2-1, with D possibly matching TRBD1 (6 bases). Germline CDR1 reads MRHNA; CDR2 reads SNTAGT. CDR3 length: 13 amino acids. V lost 6 bases, J lost 9 bases, and 15 bases lay in between. DNA for the CDR3: TGTGCCAGCAGCAGGGACACCCAGGCTGAGCAGTTCTTC. Its protein is CASSRDTQAEQFF.

At least ten counts were recorded for this clone. The chain couples TRBV2 to TRBJ1-5, with 11 bases that match TRBD1. Germline loops: CDR1 SNHLY, CDR2 FYNNEI. J lost 7 bases, V lost 6 bases, and 5 bases had no gene match. The CDR3 contains 14 residues. Written as DNA, the CDR3 is TGTGCCAGCAGGGACAGGGGGCGGGGACAGCCCCAGCATTTT. Its translation: CASRDRGRGQPQHF.

Ten or more counts support this clone. This chain connects TRBV29-1 to TRBJ2-7; tentative D call: TRBD2 (7 bases). The length of the CDR3 is 13 residues. Germline V CDR1 and CDR2: SQVTM, ANQGSEA. The V and J ends lost 7 bases and 7 bases respectively, with 20 bases between them. The DNA for the CDR3 is TGCAGCGCAACAGAAGGGGGGGGGTGGGAGCAGTACTTC. Encoded protein: CSATEGGGWEQYF.

This clone appeared many times. This chain links TRBV11-2 with TRBJ1-3; D gene unclear. The CDR3 has 12 amino acids. Trimming took off 2 bases at V and 4 bases at J, with 3 bases between the two ends. Per germline, CDR1 SGHAT and CDR2 FQNNGV. The CDR3 here is CASSLNGNTIYF. The CDR3 DNA is TGTGCCAGCAGCTTAAACGGAAACACCATATATTTT.

In its sample, this clone was seen many times. CDR3: CASSPAGSFEQYF. In DNA, the CDR3 is TGTGCCAGCTCACCGGCTGGAAGCTTCGAGCAGTACTTC. The chain carries TRBV18 and TRBJ2-7; D remains ambiguous. CDR1 is KGHSH and CDR2 is LQKENI in the germline V gene. V lost 3 bases and J lost 6, with 12 bases in between. The CDR3 is 13 residues long.

The chain couples TRBV29-1 to TRBJ2-2; no reliable D call. In germline, CDR1 is SQVTM, CDR2 ANQGSEA. Trimming left V 6 bases short and J 4 bases short, with 12 bases between. The CDR3 runs to 13 residues. CDR3 bases: TGCAGCGTAAAACTACAACCCACCGGGGAGCTGTTTTTT. This encodes CSVKLQPTGELFF.

This clone has a count of ten or more. The V and J genes are TRBV7-9 and TRBJ2-1, with TRBD2 matching 7 bases. CDR1 is SEHNR, CDR2 FQNEAQ, per germline (reference sequence). Unmatched junction bases numbered 11, after V lost 5 bases and J lost 7 bases. The CDR3 consists of 15 residues. The CDR3 is CASSPPPRESNEQFF. Here the CDR3 DNA reads TGTGCCAGCAGCCCCCCCCCGCGGGAGTCTAATGAGCAGTTCTTC.

This clone has a count of ten or more. J is TRBJ2-1 and V is TRBV9; 9 bases map to TRBD2. CDR3 length: 15 residues. V shed 0 bases and J 10 bases; nucleotides not matched to a gene: 8. Looked up from germline, CDR1 is SGDLS and CDR2 is YYNGEE. The CDR3 region is CASSVDQREDREQFF. CDR3 sequence (DNA): TGTGCCAGCAGCGTAGATCAGCGGGAGGATCGGGAGCAGTTCTTC.

This clone was detected only a few times. A read error may explain this, as a much larger clone is one base away. The rearrangement joins TRBV3-1 to TRBJ2-1; D is possibly TRBD1 or TRBD2 (6 bases each). The CDR3 contains 14 residues. The germline V gene encodes CDR1 LGHDT and CDR2 YNNKEL (reference sequence). The germline V and J ends were trimmed by 5 bases and 5 bases, with 13 bases remaining between them. CDR3 sequence (DNA): TGTGCCAGCAGCTCGCGTGGGGGGCACAATGAGCAGTTCTTC. This encodes CASSSRGGHNEQFF.